The T cell receptor beta chain described here comes from a study of cytomegalovirus exposure and HLA in healthy donors. Turning to the study itself: Later, an analysis reported that the approximately 120 validation repertoires had used the same platform as the approximately 630 first-cohort repertoires.

Some clones are missing from TCRdb's copy, which holds only in-frame ones; the method was immunoSEQ multiplex PCR. Of fewer than 150,000 clones listed, approximately 86% are singletons. These donors were members of the roughly 120-subject validation cohort, a group separate from the roughly 670-subject first cohort. The CDR3 spans 14 residues. The germline V gene encodes CDR1 SGDLS and CDR2 YYNGEE. The V and J ends lost 3 bases and 7 bases, in that order; junction bases with no gene match: 2. Study conclusions and caveats: Subsequent analysis of the 110 or so validation repertoires found a tendency for first-cohort TCR clusters to co-occur. Most observed TCR sequences were rare, whereas some public TCRs were detected in many donors.

Worth noting for this clone: Its cognate antigen is unknown.

The chain employs TRBV9 and TRBJ2-1, with 12 bases that match TRBD2. This clonotype was obtained from a young woman in good health and CMV-seropositive. Sequencing was carried out using PBMCs. The CDR3 sequence is CASSATSGRNEQFF. The CDR3 DNA reads as TGTGCCAGCAGCGCGACTAGCGGGAGAAATGAGCAGTTCTTC. The full variable domain, completed using reference TRBV9 and TRBJ2-1, is DSGVTQTPKHLITATGQRVTLRCSPRSGDLSVYWYQQSLDQGLQFLIQYYNGEERAKGNILERFSAQQFPDLHSELNLSSLELGDSALYFCASSATSGRNEQFFGPGTRLTVL.